This entry is about one T cell receptor (beta chain). The antigen it binds to is not known. Per-base quality was not reported, and no clone a single base away is much larger than it. This specimen belongs to a study of blood T cell repertoires in COVID-19 (dated by TCRdb to the early 2020s). For the study in its entirety: Samples from collaborators originated in the United States, Italy and Spain and spanned both the acute and convalescent phases of COVID-19. The dataset comprised deeply sampled blood TCRbeta repertoires from subjects exposed to, actively infected with, or recovered from COVID-19. Where HLA class I and class II types were available, the types were taken from metadata supplied by the sample provider, not from assay-based typing. The repertoires were released in a freely available public database meant as a resource for research on the immune response to SARS-CoV-2. Nearly every sample came with metadata listing a de-identified subject ID, COVID-19 status, age in years and sex. The prospective study material was composed of cDNA or gDNA derived from T cells, B-cell-depleted T cells, or PBMCs. Samples came from the ongoing ImmuneRACE study (first 160 participants) plus 1,254 subjects from 6 global collaborators. What the work shows at the level of the full study, not this receptor alone: Clinical and demographic metadata were provided uncurated, with the amount varying by source and participant.

The junction carries 16 bases between V and J, which are trimmed by 0 bases and 4 bases respectively. CDR1 and CDR2, per the germline V gene (reference sequence), are SGHNT and YYREEE. From the cysteine up to the phenylalanine, the CDR3 has a length of 16 residues. Only CDR3 DNA is held: 48 bases, read in frame from base 1. The immunoSEQ Assay, a bias-controlled multiplex PCR, was used to amplify TCRbeta CDR3 regions from genomic DNA. Turning to the authors' computational methods: The number of nucleated cells in each sample was estimated from the amplification of reference gene primers within the assay. To quantify the absolute abundance of each unique TCRbeta CDR3 rearrangement, sequence reads were collapsed and filtered. For each sample, productive Simpson clonality was calculated by taking the square root of Simpson's diversity index across productive rearrangements. This is the immuneACCESS table as TCRdb keeps it, with only in-frame sequences that have V and J called. A part of the clones is gone; compared with another copy, unresolved V genes explain less than half, and the rest is unexplained. V and J calls and clone size follow that table, whereas D and trimming were derived from the DNA. The sample profile shows approximately 53,000 clones; 75% to 85% of them were found once. Jointly, the top ten make up around 2.8% of the sample.

Collaborating institutions collected whole blood in K2EDTA tubes following their own protocols. For TCRbeta analysis, collaborators shipped samples in one of three forms: frozen whole blood, isolated PBMCs, or DNA extracted from either of those sample types. The V gene is TRBV5-4 and the J gene is TRBJ1-1; the best D guess is TRBD1, with 5 bases matching. The sequenced material came from peripheral blood. This clonotype was sampled from a woman aged 60-75 years with acute or convalescent COVID-19. In nucleotides, the sequence is TGTGCCAGCAGCTTGGTACATCGGTCGGGGGGCACTGAAGCTTTCTTT. It encodes CASSLVHRSGGTEAFF.